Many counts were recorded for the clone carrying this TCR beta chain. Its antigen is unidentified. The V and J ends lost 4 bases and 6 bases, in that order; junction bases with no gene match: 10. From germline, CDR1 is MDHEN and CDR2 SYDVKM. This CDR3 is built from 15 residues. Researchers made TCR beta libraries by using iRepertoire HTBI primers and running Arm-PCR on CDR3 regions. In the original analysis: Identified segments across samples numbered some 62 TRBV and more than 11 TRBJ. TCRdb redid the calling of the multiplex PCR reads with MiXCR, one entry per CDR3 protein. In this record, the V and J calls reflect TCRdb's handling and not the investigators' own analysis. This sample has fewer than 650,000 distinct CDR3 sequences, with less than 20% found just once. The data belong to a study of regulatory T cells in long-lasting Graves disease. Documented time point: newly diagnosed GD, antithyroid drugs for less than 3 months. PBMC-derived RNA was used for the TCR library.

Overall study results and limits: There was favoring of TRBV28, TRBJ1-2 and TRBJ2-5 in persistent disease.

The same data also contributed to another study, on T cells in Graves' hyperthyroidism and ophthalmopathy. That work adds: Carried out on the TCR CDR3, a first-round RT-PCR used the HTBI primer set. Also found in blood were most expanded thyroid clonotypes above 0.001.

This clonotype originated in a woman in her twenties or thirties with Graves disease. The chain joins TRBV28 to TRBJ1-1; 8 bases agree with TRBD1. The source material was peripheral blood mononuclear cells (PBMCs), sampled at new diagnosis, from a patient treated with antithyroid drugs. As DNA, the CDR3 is TGTGCCAGCAGTTCGAGGACAGGGAGGTACGCTGAAGCTTTCTTT. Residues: CASSSRTGRYAEAFF.